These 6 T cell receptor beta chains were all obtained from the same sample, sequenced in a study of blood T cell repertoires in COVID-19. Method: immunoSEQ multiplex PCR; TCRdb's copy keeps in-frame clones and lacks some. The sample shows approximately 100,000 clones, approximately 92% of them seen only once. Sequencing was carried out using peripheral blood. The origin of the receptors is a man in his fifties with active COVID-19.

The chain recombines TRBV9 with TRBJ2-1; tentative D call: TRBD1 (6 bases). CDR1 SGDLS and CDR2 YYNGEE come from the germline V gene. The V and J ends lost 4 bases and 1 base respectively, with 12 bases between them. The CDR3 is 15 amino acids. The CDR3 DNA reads TGTGCCAGCAGCCCAGGACAGCTATCCTACAATGAGCAGTTCTTC. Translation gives CASSPGQLSYNEQFF. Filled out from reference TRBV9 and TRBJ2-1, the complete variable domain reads DSGVTQTPKHLITATGQRVTLRCSPRSGDLSVYWYQQSLDQGLQFLIQYYNGEERAKGNILERFSAQQFPDLHSELNLSSLELGDSALYFCASSPGQLSYNEQFFGPGTRLTVL.

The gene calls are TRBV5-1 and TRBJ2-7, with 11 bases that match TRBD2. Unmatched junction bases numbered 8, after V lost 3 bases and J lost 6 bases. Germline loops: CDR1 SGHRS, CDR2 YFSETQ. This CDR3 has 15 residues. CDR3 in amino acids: CASSSLLAGVPEQYF. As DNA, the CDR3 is TGCGCCAGCAGCTCCCTACTAGCGGGAGTACCCGAGCAGTACTTC.

The DNA of the CDR3 is TGTGCCAGCAGCTTAGCCCTTAACAATGAGCAGTTCTTC. The encoded protein is CASSLALNNEQFF. The gene calls are TRBV7-2 and TRBJ2-1; D is unclear. Trimming pared 0 bases from V and 5 bases from J, leaving 5 bases between. This CDR3 spans 13 amino acids. CDR1 is SGHTA and CDR2 is FQGNSA in the germline V gene.

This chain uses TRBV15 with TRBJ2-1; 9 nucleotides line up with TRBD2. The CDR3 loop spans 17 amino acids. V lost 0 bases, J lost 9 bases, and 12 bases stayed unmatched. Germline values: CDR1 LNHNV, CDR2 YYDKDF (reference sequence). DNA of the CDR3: TGTGCCACCAGCAGAGATTTGGGGCGCGGGAGGGCCGGTGAGCAGTTCTTC. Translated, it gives CATSRDLGRGRAGEQFF.

In DNA form, the CDR3 reads TGCGCCAGCAGCTTGGGGACAGGCCTTACTAACGAGCAGTACTTC. Its protein is CASSLGTGLTNEQYF. This sequence joins TRBV5-1 and TRBJ2-7; TRBD1 aligns across 7 bases. The CDR3 totals 15 residues. Germline values: CDR1 SGHRS, CDR2 YFSETQ. J lost 5 bases, V lost 0 bases, and 8 bases had no gene match. The full variable domain, rest sourced from reference TRBV5-1 and TRBJ2-7, is KAGVTQTPRYLIKTRGQQVTLSCSPISGHRSVSWYQQTPGQGLQFLFEYFSETQRNKGNFPGRFSGRQFSNSRSEMNVSTLELGDSALYLCASSLGTGLTNEQYFGPGTRLTVT.

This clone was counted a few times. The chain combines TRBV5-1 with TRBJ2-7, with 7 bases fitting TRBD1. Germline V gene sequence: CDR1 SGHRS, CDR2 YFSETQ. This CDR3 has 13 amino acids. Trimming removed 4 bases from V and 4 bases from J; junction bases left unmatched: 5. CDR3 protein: CASSPGTVYEQYF. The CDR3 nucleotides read TGCGCCAGCAGCCCCGGGACAGTATACGAGCAGTACTTC.